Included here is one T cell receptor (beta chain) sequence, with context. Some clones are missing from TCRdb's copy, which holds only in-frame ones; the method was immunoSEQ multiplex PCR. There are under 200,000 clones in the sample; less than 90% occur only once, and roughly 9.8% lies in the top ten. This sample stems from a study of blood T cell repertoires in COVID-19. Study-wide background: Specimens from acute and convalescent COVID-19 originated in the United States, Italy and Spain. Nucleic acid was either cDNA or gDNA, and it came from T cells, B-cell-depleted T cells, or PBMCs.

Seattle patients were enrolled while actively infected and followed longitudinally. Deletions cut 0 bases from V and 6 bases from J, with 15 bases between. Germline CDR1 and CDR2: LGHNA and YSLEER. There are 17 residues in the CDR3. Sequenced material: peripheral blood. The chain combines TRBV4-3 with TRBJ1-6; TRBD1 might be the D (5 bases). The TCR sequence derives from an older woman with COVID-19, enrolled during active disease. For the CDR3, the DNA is TGCGCCAGCAGCCAAGACCCCCCCCCAGGGCTTAATTCACCCCTCCACTTT. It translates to CASSQDPPPGLNSPLHF.